The present entry profiles one TCR beta chain with its context. The target antigen is unknown. The CDR3 is 15 amino acids. Primers for the PCR totalled 60 Vbeta and 13 Jbeta. Profiling relied on immunoSEQ multiplex PCR, and the TCRdb table lists in-frame clones only, not all of them. The data contain 130,000 to 150,000 clones, less than 85% of them singletons. The sample is drawn from a study of cytomegalovirus exposure and HLA in healthy donors. General study findings and limits: Later analysis identified a missense DCLRE1C variant that was linked to TCR beta V- and J-gene trimming. Exclusion as indistinguishable affected some V segments, including TRBV6-2 and TRBV6-3.

The sequencing input was PBMCs. The chain couples TRBV21-1 to TRBJ2-1; the table gives TRBD1 as D, unverified against the DNA. TRBV21-1 is listed as a pseudogene. The receptor's source is a man aged 35-49 years in good health and CMV-seropositive. CDR3 loop: CASSGRQGAYNEQFF. The CDR3 DNA reads TGTGCCAGCAGCGGGCGGCAGGGGGCATACAATGAGCAGTTCTTC.